The 16 T cell receptor beta chains presented below share a single source sample, sequenced in a study of tumor-infiltrating lymphocytes in primary liver carcinoma. Starting material for RNA and DNA co-extraction consisted of about 20-30 mg of unsorted bulk tissue. With a constant-region primer, TCR beta cDNA was made from approximately 500 ng of total RNA. It was through three nested multiplex PCR rounds of slightly modified ARM-PCR that TCR beta libraries arose. The opening two PCR rounds, around 11 cycles each, paired TRBV1-TRBV30 forward primers with a C-beta reverse primer. TCRdb re-called the multiplex PCR reads with MiXCR, one entry per CDR3 protein. In the table there are tens of thousands of distinct CDR3 sequences, approximately 62% of which are singletons. Input material: tumor-adjacent normal liver tissue. These receptors were taken from a man in his forties with primary liver carcinoma and hepatitis B virus infection.

About this clonotype: The junction and the germline gene differ at one end; a read error may be behind it. Written as DNA, the CDR3 is TGTGCTAGCAGCCCCTTAAGGGACCGAGCGCTGATCCCCCCTGAAGCTTTCTTT. The encoded protein is CASSPLRDRALIPPEAFF. This chain joins TRBV11-2 and TRBJ1-1; a possible D gene is TRBD1 (5 bases). Germline-derived CDR1 and CDR2 are SGHAT and FQNNGV. There are 18 residues in the CDR3. Supplemented by reference TRBV11-2 and TRBJ1-1, the full variable domain reads EAGVAQSPRYKIIEKRQSVAFWCNPISGHATLYWYQQILGQGPKLLIQFQNNGVVDDSQLPKDRFSAERLKGVDSTLKIQPAKLEDSAVYLCASSPLRDRALIPPEAFFGQGTRLTVV.

This clonotype was detected a few times. The chain couples TRBV7-9 to TRBJ2-1; the D is unclear. The germline V gene has CDR1 SEHNR and CDR2 FQNEAQ (reference sequence). This CDR3 contains 14 residues. Trimming stripped 1 base from V and 9 bases from J, with 13 bases between. The CDR3 spells CASSLEGSRSEQFF. The CDR3 region has the DNA TGTGCCAGCAGCTTAGAAGGTAGTCGGTCTGAGCAGTTCTTC.

On this clonotype itself: At one of its ends the junction is not consistent with the germline gene, which may arise from a read error. The genes are TRBV4-3 and TRBJ2-5, with 11 bases identical to TRBD2. Germline V gene sequence: CDR1 LGHNA, CDR2 YSLEER. The CDR3 has 17 amino acids. In DNA form, the CDR3 reads TGCGCCAGCAGCCAAGCGGCTAGCGGGAGGACTGGAGAGAGCCAGTACTTC. Protein sequence: CASSQAASGRTGESQYF.

This clonotype has just a few counts. Being one base from a much bigger clone, this may be a read error. The rearrangement joins TRBV11-1 to TRBJ2-7; a possible D gene is TRBD2 (6 bases). This CDR3 region has 15 residues. Germline V CDR1 and CDR2: SGHAT, FQDESV (reference sequence). CDR3 loop: CVSSSSRDSSYEQYF. The CDR3 bases are TGTGTCAGCAGCTCATCCCGGGACTCCTCCTACGAGCAGTACTTC.

The chain carries TRBV28 and TRBJ1-6; 9 nucleotides align to TRBD1. The trim removed 9 bases at V and 6 bases at J, leaving 9 bases unmatched. The germline V gene has CDR1 MDHEN and CDR2 SYDVKM. The CDR3 has 15 amino acids. DNA of the CDR3: TGTGCCAGTGGGACAGGGCCGGCCTTTAATTCACCCCTCCACTTT. It specifies CASGTGPAFNSPLHF.

The count of this clonotype is one. Since a much larger clone is just one base distant, this may be a read error. The rearrangement links TRBV7-9 to TRBJ2-5; D possibly matches TRBD1 or TRBD2 (5 bases each). The CDR3 has 14 amino acids. Germline V gene data show CDR1 as SEHNR and CDR2 as FQNEAQ (reference sequence). The CDR3 reads CASSLERDQETQNF. The CDR3 DNA sequence: TGTGCCAGCAGCCTAGAGAGGGACCAAGAGACCCAGAACTTC.

The chain uses TRBV29-1 and TRBJ2-7, with TRBD1 matching over 7 bases. The CDR3 has 15 residues. Germline V lookup: CDR1 SQVTM, CDR2 ANQGSEA. Trimming at V came to 0 bases and at J to 10 bases, leaving 15 bases not matched to a gene. CDR3 sequence: CSVEEMTGPGGRQYF. CDR3 in DNA: TGCAGCGTTGAAGAAATGACAGGGCCCGGTGGACGACAGTACTTC.

About this clonotype: An end of the junction differs from the germline gene, which may be a read error. The DNA of the CDR3 is TGTGCCAGCAATGAACCGGCCTCGGGCTCACTCCTCCACTTT. This sequence encodes CASNEPASGSLLHF. The V gene is TRBV25-1, the J gene TRBJ1-6; the D is unclear. The CDR3 extends over 14 amino acids. The V gene's germline CDR1 is MGHDK and CDR2 SYGVNS.

Note on this clonotype: One end of the junction is discordant with germline, which a read error may explain. The chain is built from TRBV11-2 and TRBJ2-1, with unresolved D. The CDR3 is 14 amino acids. The V gene's germline CDR1 is SGHAT and CDR2 FQNNGV. CDR3 DNA: TGTGGCAGCAGCTCATATAGGCTAGTTAGTGAGCAGTTCTTC. Residues: CGSSSYRLVSEQFF.

This clonotype was detected a few times. This clone may be a read error of a much larger clone one base away. The chain combines TRBV5-6 with TRBJ2-5, with 7 bases lining up with TRBD1. Germline V gene lookup returns CDR1 SGHDT and CDR2 YYEEEE. This CDR3 has 13 amino acids. V lost 6 bases to trimming and J lost 5 bases; unmatched junction nucleotides: 7. CDR3 region: CASNLEQGETQYF. Written as DNA, the CDR3 is TGTGCCAGCAACTTAGAACAGGGGGAGACCCAGTACTTC.

This clonotype was detected ten times or more. The gene calls are TRBV4-3 and TRBJ1-1; D may be TRBD1 (5 bases). CDR3 length: 16 amino acids. Germline V gene sequence: CDR1 LGHNA, CDR2 YSLEER. Trimming took off 2 bases at V and 0 bases at J, with 13 bases between the two ends. Here the CDR3 reads CASSQRWGSLNTEAFF. CDR3 nucleotide sequence: TGCGCCAGCAGCCAAAGGTGGGGGTCGCTGAACACTGAAGCTTTCTTT.

With respect to this clonotype: This is likely a read error, given that the CDR3 carries no conserved phenylalanine or tryptophan at its end. This chain joins TRBV6-2 or TRBV6-3 and TRBJ1-2; the D is unclear. CDR1 and CDR2 from the germline V gene are MNHEY and SVGEGT. The V end lost 11 bases, the J end lost 4 bases, and 14 bases lay between the germline ends. CDR3 length equals 12 residues. CDR3 residues: CASLRVGYGYTL. DNA for the CDR3: TGTGCCTCCCTGAGGGTTGGCTATGGCTACACCTTA.

Turning to this clonotype: At one end, the junction sequence differs from germline, possibly due to a read error. This chain connects TRBV12-3 or TRBV12-4 to TRBJ2-1, with D unclear. This CDR3 is built from 14 residues. CDR3 in amino acids: CASSSSVSYNEQLF. The CDR3 DNA sequence: TGTGCCAGCAGTTCGTCGGTCTCCTACAATGAGCAACTCTTC.

This chain connects TRBV19 to TRBJ2-7; a weak D match, TRBD1 (5 bases). The V end was cut by 6 bases, the J end by 6 bases, with 21 bases between. The CDR3 contains 15 residues. The V gene's germline CDR1 is LNHDA and CDR2 SQIVND (reference sequence). The CDR3 region is CASRRRGHGDLEQYF. CDR3 sequence (DNA): TGTGCCAGTAGACGAAGAGGACATGGCGATCTCGAGCAGTACTTC.

As for this clonotype: This CDR3 is missing its conserved last phenylalanine or tryptophan, likely due to a read error. This chain connects TRBV7-8 to TRBJ1-5, with a possible D match to TRBD1 (5 bases). This CDR3 spans 16 amino acids. CDR1 and CDR2 from the germline V gene are SGHVS and FQNEAQ. For the CDR3, the DNA is TGTGCCAGTAGCTCTATCCAGGGAATTGGCAATCAGCCCCAGCATTAT. It yields the protein CASSSIQGIGNQPQHY.

In its sample, this clonotype was seen many times. The chain links TRBV29-1 to TRBJ2-7, with D possibly matching TRBD2 (6 bases). The CDR3 length is 13 residues. CDR1 and CDR2 from the germline V gene are SQVTM and ANQGSEA. V was clipped by 2 bases and J by 2 bases, with 10 bases between them. The CDR3 sequence is CSVESGLTYEQYF. Written as DNA, the CDR3 is TGCAGCGTTGAAAGCGGGCTTACCTACGAGCAGTACTTC.